This T cell receptor (beta chain) is from a study of blood T cell repertoires in COVID-19. Study-level information: Sources were T cells, B-cell-depleted T cells, or PBMCs; the material itself was cDNA or gDNA.

Clones were sequenced by immunoSEQ multiplex PCR, and TCRdb holds only the in-frame ones, with some missing. The table shows approximately 150,000 clones, with roughly 86% occurring only once. Germline V CDR1 and CDR2: KGHSH, LQKENI. Trimming took off 3 bases at V and 3 bases at J, with 11 bases between the two ends. CDR3 length: 14 residues. The material sequenced was peripheral blood. The sequence came from a woman aged 50 to 60 with acute or convalescent COVID-19. V gene TRBV18 combines with J gene TRBJ1-1, with D tentatively TRBD1 (6 bases). The CDR3 reads CASSPAGADTEAFF. CDR3 in DNA: TGTGCCAGCTCACCGGCAGGGGCTGACACTGAAGCTTTCTTT.